The clone carrying this T cell receptor beta chain was seen more than once but under ten times. Its antigen remains unknown. Individual cDNA molecules each received unique molecular identifiers attached to them. TCRdb reanalysed the 5' RACE reads using MiXCR and keeps one entry per CDR3 protein. The sample lists roughly 88,000 distinct CDR3 sequences; 12% to 15% were seen once. The sample comes from a study of early T cells in non-severe SARS-CoV-2 infection. Study as a whole: The sequenced material was bulk RNA from unsorted whole blood, and its chains were unpaired.

Whole-study results and caveats: Lookups in VDJdb leaned toward anti-spike CD8 responses and missed private and CD4 specificities.

CDR3 size: 16 residues. The V end was cut by 3 bases, the J end by 1 base, with 15 bases between. Germline values: CDR1 LGHNA, CDR2 YSLEER. The origin of this receptor is an adult who was a healthcare worker with PCR-confirmed SARS-CoV-2 infection or an uninfected control (not recorded which). The chain recombines TRBV4-3 with TRBJ1-2, with D possibly matching TRBD1 (6 bases). The specimen sequenced was whole blood. The CDR3 DNA reads TGCGCCAGCAGCCAGGGGGGCCAGACCCTTAACTATGGCTACACCTTC. This translates into CASSQGGQTLNYGYTF.